The subject of this entry is one TCR beta chain. The antigen is not known. These data are taken from a study of response to subunit inactivated influenza vaccine. Study outcomes and limitations: With each seasonal influenza vaccination, the authors suggested, few new T cells are recruited.

Each CDR3 protein gets one entry after TCRdb re-called the RT-PCR reads with MiXCR. The table has a few hundred thousand distinct CDR3 sequences, approximately 15% seen once; the top ten hold around 10%. The germline CDR1 and CDR2 sequences are SGHAT and FQNNGV. The CDR3 loop spans 14 amino acids. V was cut by 5 bases and J by 2 bases, with 11 bases left in between. The source of this sequence is a man in his fifties or sixties who received an inactivated influenza vaccine. The sample consisted of PBMCs from blood, taken about 13 days after vaccination. The V and J genes are TRBV11-2 and TRBJ2-3, with no clear D. Here the CDR3 reads CASSALSTTDTQYF. CDR3 DNA sequence: TGTGCCAGCAGCGCGTTAAGCACCACAGATACGCAGTATTTT.